The next 13 T cell receptor beta chains were all read from a single sample in a study of PD-1 blockade in classical Hodgkin lymphoma. There was relapse after autologous stem cell transplantation in every patient, and there was variation in brentuximab vedotin exposure. TCRdb keeps only in-frame clones here, not all; method: immunoSEQ multiplex PCR. Of approximately 32,000 clones in the sample, roughly four fifths were seen once. The sample here was peripheral blood mononuclear cells (PBMCs), taken at baseline. These receptors were obtained from a human donor with classical Hodgkin lymphoma.

The chain carries TRBV5-6 and TRBJ1-5; 8 bases agree with TRBD1. Germline CDR1 is SGHDT and CDR2 is YYEEEE. This CDR3 contains 14 residues. The V and J ends lost 4 bases and 5 bases, in that order; junction bases with no gene match: 5. The CDR3 sequence is CASSNRGWDQPQHF. DNA for the CDR3: TGTGCCAGCAGCAACAGGGGGTGGGATCAGCCCCAGCATTTT.

The gene calls are TRBV28 and TRBJ1-4; D gene unclear. The CDR3 contains 13 residues. The germline gives CDR1 MDHEN, CDR2 SYDVKM. V shed 6 bases and J shed 4 bases, with 9 bases lying between them. CDR3 sequence: CASSFGVNEKLFF. CDR3 DNA sequence: TGTGCCAGCAGCTTCGGGGTTAATGAAAAACTGTTTTTT.

This chain uses TRBV6-1 with TRBJ1-6, with 8 bases fitting TRBD1. Germline V gene lookup returns CDR1 MNHNS and CDR2 SASEGT. The CDR3 totals 16 residues. V lost 2 bases, J lost 10 bases, and 10 bases stayed unmatched. The CDR3 reads CASSESLDRATSPLHF. As DNA, the CDR3 is TGTGCCAGCAGTGAATCTCTGGACAGGGCTACCTCACCCCTCCACTTT.

This chain uses TRBV30 with TRBJ2-7; D gene uncertain. Germline-derived CDR1 and CDR2 are GTSNPN and SVGIG (reference sequence). The CDR3 length is 11 residues. The V end lost 2 bases, the J end lost 0 bases, and 2 bases lay between the germline ends. The CDR3 reads CAWSISYEQYF. The CDR3, as DNA: TGTGCCTGGAGTATCTCCTACGAGCAGTACTTC.

The chain uses TRBV7-9 and TRBJ2-1, with TRBD2 matching 12 bases. The germline V gene has CDR1 SEHNR and CDR2 FQNEAQ (reference sequence). The CDR3 loop spans 15 amino acids. Losses at the gene ends were 5 bases for V and 8 bases for J; bases not matched to a gene: 7. The CDR3 loop reads CASSIRTSGVDEQFF. Written as DNA, the CDR3 is TGTGCCAGCAGCATAAGGACTAGCGGGGTGGATGAGCAGTTCTTC.

The chain couples TRBV18 to TRBJ1-1; TRBD1 is a possible D gene (6 bases). CDR1 KGHSH and CDR2 LQKENI come from the germline V gene. CDR3 size: 13 residues. V was shortened by 6 bases and J by 6 bases, with 14 bases between the two germline ends. In DNA form, the CDR3 reads TGTGCCAGCTCGCGGACAGACATGGCTGAAGCTTTCTTT. Translation gives CASSRTDMAEAFF.

V is TRBV28 and J is TRBJ2-7; 8 bases fit TRBD1. CDR3 length: 13 residues. Germline assignment: CDR1 MDHEN and CDR2 SYDVKM. V was pared by 6 bases and J by 0 bases, with 1 base of the junction left unmatched. CDR3: CASRGTGSYEQYF. The CDR3, as DNA: TGTGCCAGCAGGGGGACAGGCTCCTACGAGCAGTACTTC.

The genes are TRBV5-1 and TRBJ2-5; TRBD1 matches 10 bases. Trimming took 5 bases from V and 2 from J; bases not matched to a gene: 6. CDR3 length: 15 amino acids. CDR1 and CDR2 (germline): SGHRS, YFSETQ. As DNA, the CDR3 is TGCGCCAGCAGGGGGGGACAGGGGCCTCAAGAGACCCAGTACTTC. This translates into CASRGGQGPQETQYF.

This chain joins TRBV4-2 and TRBJ1-4; 7 bases line up with TRBD1. V trimming: 0 bases; J trimming: 5 bases; junction bases outside the gene matches: 9. The CDR3 covers 17 residues. The germline V gene has CDR1 LGHNA and CDR2 YNFKEQ. In DNA, the CDR3 is TGTGCCAGCAGCCAAGATATCTCGGAGGGGGCGAATGAAAAACTGTTTTTT. Translation gives CASSQDISEGANEKLFF.

The rearrangement links TRBV2 to TRBJ2-1, with 10 bases that match TRBD2. The CDR3 is 13 residues long. Losses at the gene ends were 9 bases for V and 5 bases for J; bases not matched to a gene: 4. CDR1 SNHLY and CDR2 FYNNEI come from the germline V gene. The CDR3 DNA sequence: TGTGCCAGTAAAGCGGGGGGGGACAATGAGCAGTTCTTC. Amino acid sequence: CASKAGGDNEQFF.

The genes are TRBV5-4 and TRBJ2-7, with a tentative D call TRBD2 (6 bases). This CDR3 is built from 15 residues. Per the germline V gene, CDR1 is SGHNT and CDR2 is YYREEE (reference sequence). Trimming cost V 3 bases and J 1 base, with 14 bases left between them. Here the CDR3 reads CASSSGDLLSYEQYF. CDR3 nucleotides: TGTGCCAGCAGCTCGGGGGATCTTCTATCCTACGAGCAGTACTTC.

V usage is TRBV18 and J usage is TRBJ1-6, with D unresolved. This CDR3 has 15 amino acids. V was clipped by 6 bases and J by 5 bases, with 14 bases between them. Germline values: CDR1 KGHSH, CDR2 LQKENI. As DNA, the CDR3 is TGTGCCAGCTCGACGGATCGGGCTAATAATTCACCCCTCCACTTT. Encoded protein: CASSTDRANNSPLHF.

This clone appeared a few times. The V and J genes are TRBV30 and TRBJ1-5, with D perhaps TRBD1 (5 bases). Trimming stripped 0 bases from V and 7 bases from J, with 13 bases between. Germline assignment: CDR1 GTSNPN and CDR2 SVGIG (reference sequence). The CDR3 sequence is 14 residues long. The CDR3 DNA reads as TGTGCCTGGAGTGTAGGGGCAGGGAGACAGCCCCAGCATTTT. The encoded protein is CAWSVGAGRQPQHF.